Below are 4 T cell receptor beta chains sequenced from a single sample in a study of T cell responses to AZD1222 COVID-19 vaccine (dated by TCRdb to about 2021). Library preparation was by the immunoSEQ multiplex PCR assay. Not all clones reach the TCRdb copy of this immuneACCESS table, which keeps in-frame sequences only. Checked studies attribute under half of the gap to unresolved V genes and leave the rest unexplained. This sample comprises about 130,000 clones, nearly 90% of them detected only once. Around 5% of the sample goes to the ten largest clones. The time point label here, explained by the study, means: about 28 days (+/-7) after the second vaccine dose. The input for sequencing was peripheral blood, taken 28 days after the second AZD1222 dose. Receptors originate from an adult who received the AZD1222 COVID-19 vaccine.

The rearrangement links TRBV10-3 to TRBJ2-5; 7 bases map to TRBD1. This CDR3 comprises 14 residues. Germline values: CDR1 ENHRY, CDR2 SYGVKD. Losses at the gene ends were 8 bases for V and 5 bases for J; bases not matched to a gene: 11. The CDR3 loop reads CAIGRQGVSETQYF. The CDR3 DNA follows: TGTGCCATCGGAAGACAGGGCGTTTCGGAGACCCAGTACTTC.

The chain has TRBV12-5 and TRBJ1-2; D gene ambiguous. This CDR3 has 12 residues. Per the germline V gene, CDR1 is LGHNT and CDR2 is FRNRAP. V was trimmed by 6 bases and J by 3 bases, leaving 8 bases between them. CDR3 nucleotide sequence: TGTGCTAGTGGCTCGAGGGACTATGGCTACACCTTC. The encoded protein is CASGSRDYGYTF. The full variable domain, rest sourced from reference TRBV12-5 and TRBJ1-2, is DARVTQTPRHKVTEMGQEVTMRCQPILGHNTVFWYRQTMMQGLELLAYFRNRAPLDDSGMPKDRFSAEMPDATLATLKIQPSEPRDSAVYFCASGSRDYGYTFGSGTRLTVV.

The rearrangement links TRBV11-2 to TRBJ2-7; D possibly corresponds to TRBD2 (6 bases). The germline V gene has CDR1 SGHAT and CDR2 FQNNGV. Trimming took 5 bases from V and 3 from J, leaving 17 bases between them. The CDR3 totals 15 residues. CDR3 region: CASSPPAGRGYEQYF. DNA for the CDR3: TGTGCCAGCAGCCCACCTGCGGGGCGAGGCTACGAGCAGTACTTC.

The rearrangement links TRBV6-5 to TRBJ2-7; possible D gene TRBD2, 6 bases. V lost 7 bases and J 0 bases, leaving 13 bases between the germline ends. Germline CDR1 is MNHEY and CDR2 is SVGAGI. The CDR3 has 14 residues. This CDR3 reads CASNRPGLSYEQYF. In DNA, the CDR3 is TGTGCCAGCAACAGACCGGGACTCTCCTACGAGCAGTACTTC.